Below, 11 T cell receptor beta chains from the same sample are listed, as sequenced in a study of T cell responses to AZD1222 COVID-19 vaccine. Generated by immunoSEQ multiplex PCR, the TCRdb table keeps only in-frame clones and is missing some. The top ten clones hold roughly 5.2% of a sample with nearly 90,000 clones, 88% of them seen once. The input for sequencing was peripheral blood, taken on day 0 of AZD1222 vaccination. These receptors were obtained from an adult in good health.

The chain employs TRBV3-1 (or the pseudogene TRBV3-2) and TRBJ2-5; 10 nucleotides match TRBD2. Losses at the gene ends were 0 bases for V and 4 bases for J; bases not matched to a gene: 11. Germline V gene sequence: CDR1 LGHDT, CDR2 YNNKEL (reference sequence). This CDR3 region has 18 residues. The CDR3 protein is CASSQDLASGSGGETQYF. CDR3 in DNA: TGTGCCAGCAGCCAAGATTTGGCTAGCGGGAGTGGAGGAGAGACCCAGTACTTC.

The chain uses TRBV6-1 and TRBJ1-2, with 7 bases aligning to TRBD1. Germline V lookup: CDR1 MNHNS, CDR2 SASEGT. The junction had 5 bases not matched to a gene; V was cut back by 2 bases and J by 2 bases. This CDR3 has 15 residues. The CDR3 protein is CASSELWDRNYGYTF. The CDR3 region has the DNA TGTGCCAGCAGTGAATTATGGGACAGAAACTATGGCTACACCTTC.

The V and J genes are TRBV5-1 and TRBJ2-3, with 16 positions matching TRBD2. Germline CDR1 SGHRS, CDR2 YFSETQ. V shed 0 bases, J shed 6 bases, and the junction held 4 bases outside the gene matches. This CDR3 has 17 amino acids. This CDR3 reads CASSLAGTSGRGDTQYF. CDR3 coding DNA: TGCGCCAGCAGCTTGGCCGGGACTAGCGGGAGGGGTGATACGCAGTATTTT.

The chain couples TRBV6-5 to TRBJ2-5; 10 bases align to TRBD1. Germline CDR1 MNHEY, CDR2 SVGAGI. The V and J ends lost 8 bases and 6 bases, in that order; junction bases with no gene match: 12. The length of the CDR3 is 15 residues. The CDR3 region has the DNA TGTGCCAGCGCGACCCTGGGACAGGGGAGAAAGACCCAGTACTTC. Its translation is CASATLGQGRKTQYF.

J is TRBJ2-7 and V is TRBV6-6; D may be TRBD1 (9 bases). The V end lost 4 bases, the J end lost 6 bases, and 16 bases lay between the germline ends. This CDR3 has 14 amino acids. Germline V gene sequence: CDR1 MNHNY, CDR2 SVGAGI (reference sequence). CDR3 sequence reads: CASSWDRAGGEQYF. CDR3 DNA sequence: TGTGCCAGCAGTTGGGACAGGGCGGGGGGCGAGCAGTACTTC.

The chain combines TRBV5-4 with TRBJ2-5; D is undetermined. Between the trimmed V and J ends, which lost 1 base and 0 bases, there was a span of 4 bases. CDR3 length equals 13 residues. Germline-derived CDR1 and CDR2 are SGHNT and YYREEE (reference sequence). The CDR3 protein is CASSLLDQETQYF. CDR3 bases: TGTGCCAGCAGCTTGCTTGACCAAGAGACCCAGTACTTC.

The chain combines TRBV6-2 or TRBV6-3 with TRBJ1-5, with D perhaps matching TRBD1 (6 bases). Looked up from germline, CDR1 is MNHEY and CDR2 is SVGEGT. The CDR3 length is 16 residues. V shed 2 bases and J shed 1 base, with 12 bases lying between them. The CDR3 nucleotides are TGTGCCAGCAGTTACCCCGGGGGCTTAAGCAATCAGCCCCAGCATTTT. Its protein is CASSYPGGLSNQPQHF.

For the CDR3, the DNA is TGTGCCAGCCGGATCGGGGCGGGGACCACAGATACGCAGTATTTT. Its translation is CASRIGAGTTDTQYF. V gene TRBV14 combines with J gene TRBJ2-3; D is possibly TRBD2 (6 bases). Germline V gene lookup returns CDR1 SGHDN and CDR2 FVKESK. The CDR3 covers 15 residues. The V end was cut by 8 bases, the J end by 2 bases, with 17 bases between.

V and J are TRBV3-1 (or the pseudogene TRBV3-2) and TRBJ2-1; possible D gene TRBD2, 6 bases. The CDR3 has 17 residues. Germline values: CDR1 LGHDT, CDR2 YNNKEL (reference sequence). The V and J ends lost 2 bases and 5 bases respectively, with 19 bases between them. In nucleotides, the CDR3 is TGTGCCAGCAGCCAAAGCTATTTCGGGACTGCGGACAATGAGCAGTTCTTC. Translation: CASSQSYFGTADNEQFF.

V gene TRBV5-1 combines with J gene TRBJ2-3; D is unresolved. V lost 2 bases, J lost 3 bases, and 10 bases lay in between. The CDR3 contains 14 residues. Looked up from germline, CDR1 is SGHRS and CDR2 is YFSETQ. The DNA for the CDR3 is TGCGCCAGCAGCTTCTCAAGACCTACAGATACGCAGTATTTT. Amino acids: CASSFSRPTDTQYF. The full variable domain, with the rest looked up from reference TRBV5-1 and TRBJ2-3, is KAGVTQTPRYLIKTRGQQVTLSCSPISGHRSVSWYQQTPGQGLQFLFEYFSETQRNKGNFPGRFSGRQFSNSRSEMNVSTLELGDSALYLCASSFSRPTDTQYFGPGTRLTVL.

As to this clone: Other DNA sequences in this specimen translate into the identical CDR3. CDR3 amino acids: CASSLAGDNYGYTF. The CDR3 DNA follows: TGCGCCAGCAGCTTGGCTGGGGATAACTATGGCTACACCTTC. This chain connects TRBV5-1 to TRBJ1-2, with D unresolved. Germline lookup yields CDR1 SGHRS and CDR2 YFSETQ. V was pared by 0 bases and J by 1 base, with 7 bases between. The CDR3 sequence is 14 residues long.